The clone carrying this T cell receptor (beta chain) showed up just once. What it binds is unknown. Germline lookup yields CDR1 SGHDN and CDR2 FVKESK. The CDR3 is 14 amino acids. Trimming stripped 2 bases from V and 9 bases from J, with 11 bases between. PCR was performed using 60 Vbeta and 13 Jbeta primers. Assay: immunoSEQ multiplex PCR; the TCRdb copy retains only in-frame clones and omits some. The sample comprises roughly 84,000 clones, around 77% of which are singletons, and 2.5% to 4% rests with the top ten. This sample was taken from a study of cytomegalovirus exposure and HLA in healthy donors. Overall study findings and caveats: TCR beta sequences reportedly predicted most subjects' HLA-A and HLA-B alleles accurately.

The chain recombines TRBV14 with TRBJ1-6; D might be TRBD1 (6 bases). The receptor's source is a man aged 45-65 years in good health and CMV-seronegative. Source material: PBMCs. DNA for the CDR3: TGTGCCAGCAGCCAAAAACAGGGTGCTTCACCCCTCCACTTT. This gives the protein CASSQKQGASPLHF.